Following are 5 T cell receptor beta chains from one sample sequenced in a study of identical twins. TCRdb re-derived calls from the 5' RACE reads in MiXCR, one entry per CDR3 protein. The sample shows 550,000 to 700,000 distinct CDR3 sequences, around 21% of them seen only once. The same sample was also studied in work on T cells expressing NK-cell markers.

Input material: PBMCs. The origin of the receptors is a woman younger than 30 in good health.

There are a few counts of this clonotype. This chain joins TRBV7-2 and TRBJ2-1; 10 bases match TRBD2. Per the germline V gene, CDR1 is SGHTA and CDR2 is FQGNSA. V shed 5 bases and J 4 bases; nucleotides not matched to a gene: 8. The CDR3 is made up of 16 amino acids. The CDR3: CASSLTGTSAYNEQFF. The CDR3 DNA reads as TGTGCCAGCAGCCTCACCGGGACTAGCGCTTACAATGAGCAGTTCTTC.

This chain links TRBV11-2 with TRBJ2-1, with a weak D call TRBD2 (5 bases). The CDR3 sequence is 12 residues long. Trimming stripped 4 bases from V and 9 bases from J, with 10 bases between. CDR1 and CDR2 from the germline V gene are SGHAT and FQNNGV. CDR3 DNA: TGTGCCAGCAGCTACAGCGGTGTTGAGCAGTTCTTC. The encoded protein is CASSYSGVEQFF. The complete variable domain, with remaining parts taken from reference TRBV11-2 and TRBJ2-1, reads EAGVAQSPRYKIIEKRQSVAFWCNPISGHATLYWYQQILGQGPKLLIQFQNNGVVDDSQLPKDRFSAERLKGVDSTLKIQPAKLEDSAVYLCASSYSGVEQFFGPGTRLTVL.

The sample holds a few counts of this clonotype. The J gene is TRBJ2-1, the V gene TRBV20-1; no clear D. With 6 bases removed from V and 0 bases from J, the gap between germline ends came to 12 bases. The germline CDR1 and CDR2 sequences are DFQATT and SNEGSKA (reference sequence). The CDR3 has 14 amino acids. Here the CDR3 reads CSAPPLGSYNEQFF. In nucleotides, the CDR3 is TGCAGTGCACCACCTCTGGGCTCCTACAATGAGCAGTTCTTC.

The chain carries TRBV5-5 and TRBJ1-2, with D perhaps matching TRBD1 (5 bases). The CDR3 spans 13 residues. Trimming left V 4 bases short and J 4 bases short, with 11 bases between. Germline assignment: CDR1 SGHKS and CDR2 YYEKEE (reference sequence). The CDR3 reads CASSTGTVYGYTF. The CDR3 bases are TGTGCCAGCAGCACCGGGACGGTCTATGGCTACACCTTC.

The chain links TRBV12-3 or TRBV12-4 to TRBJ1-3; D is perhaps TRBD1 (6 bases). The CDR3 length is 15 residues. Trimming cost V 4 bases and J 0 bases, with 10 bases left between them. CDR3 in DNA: TGTGCCAGCAGTTACAGGGCCTACTCTGGAAACACCATATATTTT. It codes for CASSYRAYSGNTIYF.